A single sample gave rise to the 22 T cell receptor beta chains below, sequenced in a study of blood T cell repertoires in COVID-19. Assay used: immunoSEQ multiplex PCR; TCRdb lists only in-frame clones, some missing. The sample records 120,000 to 150,000 clones, under 90% being singletons. The sequenced sample consisted of peripheral blood. The receptors here all came from a human donor in a cohort sampled during active COVID-19.

Only a few counts were recorded for this clone. The V and J genes are TRBV5-1 and TRBJ2-2, with 7 bases lining up with TRBD1. The trim removed 3 bases at V and 6 bases at J, leaving 5 bases unmatched. The germline CDR1 and CDR2 sequences are SGHRS and YFSETQ. The length of the CDR3 is 14 residues. CDR3 nucleotides: TGCGCCAGCAGCTCCCGACAGGGTTCCGGGGAGCTGTTTTTT. Its protein product is CASSSRQGSGELFF.

The chain employs TRBV5-4 and TRBJ1-6; the D gene is possibly TRBD1 (5 bases). The V gene's germline CDR1 is SGHNT and CDR2 YYREEE (reference sequence). V lost 0 bases to trimming and J lost 5 bases, with 18 bases between them. This CDR3 region has 18 residues. In DNA, the CDR3 is TGTGCCAGCAGCTTGGCCCCCCACTACAGGTCTGATAATTCACCCCTCCACTTT. This gives the protein CASSLAPHYRSDNSPLHF.

The gene calls are TRBV20-1 and TRBJ1-1; the match to TRBD1 covers 7 bases. The trim removed 3 bases at V and 3 bases at J, leaving 1 base unmatched. Germline-derived CDR1 and CDR2 are DFQATT and SNEGSKA (reference sequence). This CDR3 contains 12 residues. The chain's CDR3 is CSASQGDTEAFF. CDR3 coding DNA: TGCAGTGCTAGTCAGGGGGACACTGAAGCTTTCTTT.

V usage is TRBV6-5 and J usage is TRBJ2-3, with 7 bases aligning to TRBD1. This CDR3 region has 15 residues. V shed 3 bases, J shed 7 bases, and the junction held 10 bases outside the gene matches. In germline, CDR1 is MNHEY, CDR2 SVGAGI. CDR3 amino acids: CASSYPGSGGNTQYF. CDR3 in DNA: TGTGCCAGCAGTTATCCGGGCTCAGGGGGAAATACGCAGTATTTT.

This clone was detected a few times. V is TRBV19 and J is TRBJ1-1; TRBD1 aligns across 10 bases. V gave up 6 bases and J gave up 5 bases; unmatched junction bases: 6. CDR3 length: 14 residues. CDR1 LNHDA and CDR2 SQIVND come from the germline V gene (reference sequence). CDR3 in amino acids: CASSLDRGPTEAFF. The CDR3 DNA sequence: TGTGCCAGTAGCCTCGACAGGGGGCCTACTGAAGCTTTCTTT.

V is TRBV7-2 and J is TRBJ2-3, with no clear D. The CDR3 is made up of 17 amino acids. The V gene lost 2 bases and the J gene lost 0 bases, with 15 bases spanning the gap. The V gene's germline CDR1 is SGHTA and CDR2 FQGNSA. CDR3 protein: CASSLTRQRPSTDTQYF. The CDR3 region has the DNA TGTGCCAGCAGCTTAACGAGGCAGCGTCCTAGCACAGATACGCAGTATTTT.

V usage is TRBV18 and J usage is TRBJ1-5; 7 bases are shared with TRBD1. J lost 0 bases, V lost 3 bases, and 2 bases had no gene match. Looked up from germline, CDR1 is KGHSH and CDR2 is LQKENI. The CDR3 spans 15 residues. This CDR3 is CASSPGTASNQPQHF. CDR3 bases: TGTGCCAGCTCACCCGGGACAGCTAGCAATCAGCCCCAGCATTTT.

This chain links TRBV7-6 with TRBJ2-7, with D maybe TRBD1 (6 bases). Trimming cost V 0 bases and J 2 bases, with 17 bases left between them. CDR3 size: 17 residues. The V gene's germline CDR1 is SGHVS and CDR2 FNYEAQ. The CDR3 DNA follows: TGTGCCAGCAGCTTAGCGGCCCCCCGAGGACAGCCCTACGAGCAGTACTTC. Translation gives CASSLAAPRGQPYEQYF. The whole variable domain, remainder taken from reference TRBV7-6 and TRBJ2-7, is GAGVSQSPRYKVTKRGQDVALRCDPISGHVSLYWYRQALGQGPEFLTYFNYEAQQDKSGLPNDRFSAERPEGSISTLTIQRTEQRDSAMYRCASSLAAPRGQPYEQYFGPGTRLTVT.

J is TRBJ2-1 and V is TRBV9, with 11 bases identical to TRBD1. With V trimmed by 3 bases and J by 9 bases, 11 bases remained unmatched. Germline CDR1 SGDLS, CDR2 YYNGEE. The CDR3 contains 16 residues. CDR3 DNA: TGTGCCAGCAGCGCTGGACAGGGGGCGACGACGAGTGAGCAGTTCTTC. It yields the protein CASSAGQGATTSEQFF.

The CDR3 DNA reads as TGTGCCAGCAGCTTACGGACTAGCGGGGCCAAAGAGACCCAGTACTTC. This sequence encodes CASSLRTSGAKETQYF. V gene TRBV7-9 combines with J gene TRBJ2-5, with TRBD2 identical over 12 bases. Germline V lookup: CDR1 SEHNR, CDR2 FQNEAQ (reference sequence). The CDR3 totals 16 residues. The J segment lost 3 bases and the V segment lost 2 bases, leaving 4 bases of the junction unmatched.

The J gene is TRBJ2-3, the V gene TRBV7-2; TRBD2 aligns across 7 bases. The J segment lost 8 bases and the V segment lost 0 bases, leaving 2 bases of the junction unmatched. Germline V gene sequence: CDR1 SGHTA, CDR2 FQGNSA. The CDR3 consists of 13 residues. The CDR3 DNA reads TGTGCCAGCAGCTTAGCCAGCGGGGTTACGCAGTATTTT. Encoded protein: CASSLASGVTQYF. The whole variable domain, filled in from reference TRBV7-2 and TRBJ2-3, reads GAGVSQSPSNKVTEKGKDVELRCDPISGHTALYWYRQSLGQGLEFLIYFQGNSAPDKSGLPSDRFSAERTGGSVSTLTIQRTQQEDSAVYLCASSLASGVTQYFGPGTRLTVL.

The V gene is TRBV27, the J gene TRBJ2-2; D perhaps matches TRBD1 (8 bases). The germline V gene encodes CDR1 MNHEY and CDR2 SMNVEV (reference sequence). CDR3 length: 16 residues. V lost 6 bases to trimming and J lost 1 base, with 15 bases between them. CDR3 in amino acids: CASRGGGQVNTGELFF. Here the CDR3 DNA reads TGTGCCAGCAGGGGAGGGGGACAGGTGAACACCGGGGAGCTGTTTTTT.

In DNA form, the CDR3 reads TGTGCCAGCAGCTTCGGGACAGGGGGTAGGGAGCAGTACTTC. It specifies CASSFGTGGREQYF. The chain carries TRBV7-2 and TRBJ2-7; TRBD1 matches at 11 bases. V lost 3 bases, J lost 7 bases, and 5 bases stayed unmatched. Germline V lookup: CDR1 SGHTA, CDR2 FQGNSA. The CDR3 is 14 residues long.

This clone was seen only a few times. The chain has TRBV6-5 and TRBJ1-6; D remains ambiguous. CDR3 length: 12 amino acids. The V end lost 6 bases, the J end lost 4 bases, and 4 bases lay between the germline ends. Germline V gives CDR1 MNHEY, CDR2 SVGAGI. The CDR3 coding sequence is TGTGCCAGCAGATTATATAATTCACCCCTCCACTTT. Amino acids: CASRLYNSPLHF.

The chain combines TRBV18 with TRBJ2-1; possibly TRBD2 for D (5 bases). V lost 3 bases and J lost 5, with 8 bases in between. This CDR3 is 13 amino acids long. Germline-derived CDR1 and CDR2 are KGHSH and LQKENI. Here the CDR3 reads CASSPQLDNEQFF. CDR3 DNA sequence: TGTGCCAGCTCACCTCAACTAGACAATGAGCAGTTCTTC.

The gene calls are TRBV15 and TRBJ2-3, with 10 bases that match TRBD2. Germline V gives CDR1 LNHNV, CDR2 YYDKDF (reference sequence). After removal of 6 bases from V and 6 bases from J, the junction contained 6 bases not matched to a gene. This CDR3 has 14 amino acids. In DNA form, the CDR3 reads TGTGCCACCAGATCTAGCGGGGGAGGTGATACGCAGTATTTT. It yields the protein CATRSSGGGDTQYF.

This chain joins TRBV7-6 and TRBJ1-6, with D unclear. Per germline, CDR1 SGHVS and CDR2 FNYEAQ. The V and J ends lost 9 bases and 3 bases respectively, with 15 bases between them. CDR3 length: 15 amino acids. CDR3 protein: CASIAGVRYNSPLHF. Here the CDR3 DNA reads TGTGCCAGTATCGCCGGAGTCCGCTATAATTCACCCCTCCACTTT. Looking up the rest from reference TRBV7-6 and TRBJ1-6 gives the full variable domain: GAGVSQSPRYKVTKRGQDVALRCDPISGHVSLYWYRQALGQGPEFLTYFNYEAQQDKSGLPNDRFSAERPEGSISTLTIQRTEQRDSAMYRCASIAGVRYNSPLHFGNGTRLTVT.

This chain joins TRBV4-3 and TRBJ1-4; D gene uncertain. Trimming pared 4 bases from V and 7 bases from J, leaving 16 bases between. In germline, CDR1 is LGHNA, CDR2 YSLEER. The CDR3 totals 15 residues. The CDR3 loop reads CASSRRSLGGEKLFF. The CDR3 DNA is TGCGCCAGCAGCCGCCGCTCGTTGGGAGGTGAAAAACTGTTTTTT.

This clone has only a few counts. V usage is TRBV7-8 and J usage is TRBJ1-6; D uncertain. CDR1 is SGHVS, CDR2 FQNEAQ, per germline. This CDR3 is 14 amino acids long. Trimming removed 5 bases from V and 10 bases from J, with 15 bases in between. CDR3 nucleotide sequence: TGTGCCAGCAGCGCCGTCGGGGTTTACTCACCCCTCCACTTT. This gives the protein CASSAVGVYSPLHF.

The V gene is TRBV7-9, the J gene TRBJ2-5; D possibly corresponds to TRBD1 (5 bases). In germline, CDR1 is SEHNR, CDR2 FQNEAQ (reference sequence). Trimming pared 6 bases from V and 5 bases from J, leaving 22 bases between. The CDR3 covers 16 residues. CDR3 bases: TGTGCCAGCAGACCCGTTGTCCGATGGGGCTGGGAGACCCAGTACTTC. This gives the protein CASRPVVRWGWETQYF.

This clone has more than one count but fewer than ten. This CDR3 fails to terminate in the conserved phenylalanine or tryptophan, so it likely reflects a read error. The DNA is left out, because the CDR3 cannot be placed on it with certainty; the CDR3 is given as TCRdb lists it. This sequence joins TRBV28 and TRBJ2-7; the table calls TRBD2, which could not be checked here. Germline CDR1 is MDHEN and CDR2 is SYDVKM. The CDR3 numbers 12 amino acids, ends counted. The CDR3 sequence: CATKSSEYEPYC.

This clone was recorded a few times. The V and J genes are TRBV27 and TRBJ2-5; 11 bases map to TRBD2. Losses at the gene ends were 7 bases for V and 5 bases for J; bases not matched to a gene: 12. Germline V CDR1 and CDR2: MNHEY, SMNVEV (reference sequence). The CDR3 consists of 16 residues. This CDR3 reads CASMGSSGGAGETQYF. In nucleotides, the CDR3 is TGTGCCAGCATGGGGAGTAGCGGGGGGGCTGGGGAGACCCAGTACTTC.